A selection of T cell receptor beta chains follows, all from one sample in a study of cytotoxic CD8 clonotypes in ibrutinib-treated CLL. Libraries were prepared by immunoSEQ multiplex PCR; TCRdb keeps only in-frame clonotypes and omits some of them. The data hold 150,000 to 200,000 clones, with about 80% observed a single time. The sample was PBMCs, taken after 24 months of ibrutinib treatment. These receptor sequences come from a human donor with chronic lymphocytic leukemia. Each CDR3 is given with its conserved first and last residue. D genes are given only for firm matches. The size of a clone is reported for some rows only, either as once, few or many, or as a class for expanded clones.

d_call j_call v_call clone_size cdr3_aa cdr3_nt
TRBD2 TRBJ2-2 TRBV11-3 - CASTQGGRAGELFF TGTGCCAGCACCCAAGGCGGGAGGGCCGGGGAGCTGTTTTTT
- TRBJ2-1 TRBV7-2 - CASSFGLEHNEQFF TGTGCCAGCAGCTTCGGCTTAGAACACAATGAGCAGTTCTTC
- TRBJ2-7 TRBV28 - CASSEGGSSYEQYF TGTGCCAGCTCGGAGGGGGGAAGCTCCTACGAGCAGTACTTC
TRBD2 TRBJ2-7 TRBV6-6 - CASSYHGTSGTYEQYF TGTGCCAGCAGTTATCACGGGACTAGCGGAACCTACGAGCAGTACTTC
- TRBJ1-5 TRBV6-6 many CASSGGKGGNNQPQHF TGTGCCAGCAGTGGAGGGAAAGGCGGGAACAATCAGCCCCAGCATTTT
- TRBJ2-3 TRBV5-6 - CASSVRDTQYF TGTGCCAGCAGCGTACGGGATACGCAGTATTTT
- TRBJ2-3 TRBV6-4 - CASSASGRGNTQYF TGTGCCAGCAGTGCCTCCGGTCGCGGGAATACGCAGTATTTT
TRBD1 TRBJ2-1 TRBV7-3 - CASSPQGGLALGNEQFF TGTGCCAGCAGCCCACAGGGGGGACTCGCTTTAGGGAATGAGCAGTTCTTC
TRBD1 TRBJ2-3 TRBV28 - CASSDPGTGKDTQYF TGTGCCAGCAGCGACCCCGGGACAGGGAAAGATACGCAGTATTTT
TRBD1 TRBJ2-7 TRBV11-3 many CASSTGQEGEQYF TGTGCCAGCAGCACTGGACAGGAAGGCGAGCAGTACTTC
- TRBJ2-1 TRBV7-9 - CASKGNDNEQFF TGTGCCAGCAAAGGGAACGACAATGAGCAGTTCTTC
- TRBJ1-1 TRBV5-8 - CASSLGTIPKAFF TGTGCCAGCAGCTTGGGGACAATTCCGAAAGCTTTCTTT
- TRBJ1-5 TRBV5-1 - CASSPEGGNQPQHF TGCGCCAGCAGCCCTGAGGGAGGAAACCAGCCCCAGCATTTT
- TRBJ2-5 TRBV5-4 - CASSAEAGAQETQYF TGTGCCAGCAGCGCCGAAGCCGGGGCTCAAGAGACCCAGTACTTC
- TRBJ2-4 TRBV30 once CAWSVGVIAKNIQYF TGTGCCTGGAGTGTGGGGGTTATAGCCAAAAACATTCAGTACTTC
TRBD1 TRBJ2-7 TRBV30 - CAWSPHRNDRASSYEQYF TGTGCCTGGAGTCCCCACCGCAATGACAGGGCGAGCTCCTACGAGCAGTACTTC
- TRBJ1-1 TRBV29-1 - CSVEGIMNTEAFF TGCAGCGTGGAGGGCATAATGAACACTGAAGCTTTCTTT
- TRBJ1-2 TRBV27 - CTAGRPGYYGYTF TGTACCGCGGGACGACCCGGCTACTATGGCTACACCTTC
- TRBJ1-2 TRBV9 - CASSANQGNYGYTF TGTGCCAGCAGCGCCAATCAGGGTAACTATGGCTACACCTTC
- TRBJ2-5 TRBV5-6 - CASSLGGEETQYF TGTGCCAGCAGCTTAGGGGGAGAAGAGACCCAGTACTTC
TRBD1 TRBJ2-1 TRBV7-6 - CASSYNRGLNEQFF TGTGCCAGCAGTTATAACAGGGGCCTCAATGAGCAGTTCTTC
- TRBJ2-1 TRBV28 - CASSFLLDSSYNEQFF TGTGCCAGCAGCTTCCTACTCGACAGCTCCTACAATGAGCAGTTCTTC
- TRBJ1-5 TRBV19 - CASSIARVNQPQHF TGTGCCAGTAGTATAGCCAGGGTGAATCAGCCCCAGCATTTT
- TRBJ2-3 TRBV4-2 - CASSQANRETDTQYF TGTGCCAGCAGCCAAGCGAACAGGGAAACAGATACGCAGTATTTT
TRBD1 TRBJ2-2 TRBV19 - CASTGGNTGELFF TGTGCCAGCACAGGGGGAAACACCGGGGAGCTGTTTTTT
- TRBJ1-5 TRBV6-5 - CASRAGHNQPQHF TGTGCCAGCAGGGCAGGGCACAATCAGCCCCAGCATTTT
TRBD1 TRBJ1-2 TRBV5-1 - CASSPGQGVHGYTF TGCGCCAGCAGCCCGGGACAGGGGGTTCATGGCTACACCTTC
- TRBJ1-1 TRBV5-4 - CASRLGGNTEAFF TGTGCCAGCAGGTTGGGGGGGAACACTGAAGCTTTCTTT
- TRBJ1-1 TRBV5-1 - CASSARGARSVNTEAFF TGCGCCAGCAGCGCCCGGGGCGCGAGATCCGTGAACACTGAAGCTTTCTTT
- TRBJ2-7 TRBV28 - CASSLSGLAPYEQYF TGTGCCAGCAGTTTAAGCGGGCTAGCCCCCTACGAGCAGTACTTC
- TRBJ1-2 TRBV7-9 - CASSPTGHGYTF TGTGCCAGCAGCCCGACAGGCCATGGCTACACCTTC
- TRBJ2-2 TRBV6-1 - CASSGPGQNTGELFF TGTGCCAGCAGTGGACCGGGACAAAACACCGGGGAGCTGTTTTTT
- TRBJ2-4 TRBV19 - CASSIGGPVDIQYF TGTGCCAGTAGTATTGGGGGGCCTGTGGACATTCAGTACTTC
- TRBJ1-1 TRBV18 medium-sized CASSPEDGIWNTEAFF TGTGCCAGCTCACCAGAGGACGGAATCTGGAACACTGAAGCTTTCTTT
TRBD1 TRBJ2-3 TRBV4-1 - CASSQGQGGTDTQYF TGCGCCAGCAGCCAAGGACAGGGAGGCACAGATACGCAGTATTTT
TRBD1 TRBJ2-7 TRBV2 once CASSVIGTGDF TGTGCCAGCAGTGTAATAGGGACAGGGGACTTC
- TRBJ1-5 TRBV7-9 - CASSDSGNGLRNQPQHF TGTGCCAGCAGCGACTCCGGGAATGGATTAAGGAATCAGCCCCAGCATTTT
- TRBJ1-1 TRBV5-8 once CASSLARTGAFF TGTGCCAGCAGCTTGGCCAGGACTGGAGCTTTCTTT
- TRBJ2-6 TRBV5-1 - CASSRSSGANVLTF TGCGCCAGCAGCCGGAGCTCTGGGGCCAACGTCCTGACTTTC
- TRBJ2-2 TRBV19 - CASSALARTFTGELFF TGTGCCAGTAGCGCGCTCGCCCGTACCTTCACCGGGGAGCTGTTTTTT
TRBD1 TRBJ1-1 TRBV28 - CASSLLGQGSGTEAFF TGTGCCAGCAGTCTGCTGGGACAGGGAAGTGGCACTGAAGCTTTCTTT
- TRBJ1-3 TRBV4-3 - CASSQDEVSGNTIYF TGCGCCAGCAGCCAAGATGAGGTATCTGGAAACACCATATATTTT
- TRBJ2-1 TRBV6-5 - CASSYGAGSHNEQFF TGTGCCAGCAGTTACGGGGCGGGGTCTCACAATGAGCAGTTCTTC
TRBD2 TRBJ2-3 TRBV5-6 - CASSPRTSGNSDTQYF TGTGCCAGCAGCCCCCGGACTAGCGGGAATTCAGATACGCAGTATTTT
TRBD1 TRBJ1-4 TRBV5-4 - CASSFGQGNEKLFF TGTGCCAGCAGCTTCGGACAGGGGAATGAAAAACTGTTTTTT
- TRBJ1-3 TRBV28 - CASSLVSSGNTIYF TGTGCCAGCAGTTTAGTATCGAGTGGAAACACCATATATTTT
- TRBJ1-3 TRBV28 - CASSVPGVSGNTIYF TGTGCCAGCAGTGTCCCGGGGGTCTCTGGAAACACCATATATTTT
TRBD1 TRBJ1-1 TRBV27 - CASSKPGQGNTEAFF TGTGCCAGCAGTAAACCGGGACAGGGGAACACTGAAGCTTTCTTT
TRBD2 TRBJ2-7 TRBV5-1 - CASSFGTRGGEQYF TGCGCCAGCAGCTTCGGGACCCGGGGGGGAGAGCAGTACTTC
- TRBJ1-3 TRBV4-3 - CASSQDEFSGNTIYF TGCGCCAGCAGCCAAGATGAGTTCTCTGGAAACACCATATATTTT
- TRBJ2-7 TRBV5-6 - CASSLMGTVTYEQYF TGTGCCAGCAGCTTGATGGGGACCGTTACCTACGAGCAGTACTTC
TRBD1 TRBJ2-2 TRBV27 few CASSTRDSTGELFF TGTGCCAGCAGTACCCGGGACAGCACCGGGGAGCTGTTTTTT
TRBD2 TRBJ2-7 TRBV7-2 - CASSLALMGGSSYEQYF TGTGCCAGCAGCTTAGCGCTAATGGGCGGGAGCTCCTACGAGCAGTACTTC
- TRBJ1-1 TRBV2 once CASSDQGVRRSSNTEAFF TGTGCCAGCAGTGATCAGGGCGTTCGACGATCGAGTAACACTGAAGCTTTCTTT
- TRBJ1-1 TRBV4-2 once CASSQDWGANTEAFF TGTGCCAGCAGCCAAGATTGGGGTGCGAACACTGAAGCTTTCTTT
- TRBJ1-3 TRBV5-6 - CASSLANTIYF TGTGCCAGCAGCTTGGCAAACACCATATATTTT
TRBD2 TRBJ2-3 TRBV12-5 once CASGLGTSGITDTQYF TGTGCTAGTGGTTTGGGGACTAGCGGGATTACAGATACGCAGTATTTT
- TRBJ1-2 TRBV4-2 - CASSQVSGYTF TGTGCCAGCAGCCAAGTGTCTGGCTACACCTTC
TRBD1 TRBJ2-7 TRBV5-6 once CASSGSGTGDDEQYF TGTGCCAGCAGCGGCTCCGGGACAGGGGATGACGAGCAGTACTTC